These 14 T cell receptor beta chains were all obtained from the same sample, sequenced in a study of cytomegalovirus exposure and HLA in healthy donors. The PCR employed 60 Vbeta primers together with 13 Jbeta primers. Some clones are missing from TCRdb's copy, which holds only in-frame ones; the method was immunoSEQ multiplex PCR. The repertoire holds about 100,000 clones, around 74% seen once, with about 6.6% in the top ten. Sequencing used PBMCs. These receptors were obtained from a man between 35 and 55 years old in good health and CMV-seropositive.

This clone was found a few times. The rearrangement uses TRBV19 and TRBJ1-4; 8 bases fit TRBD1. Germline V gene lookup returns CDR1 LNHDA and CDR2 SQIVND (reference sequence). The trim removed 6 bases at V and 2 bases at J, leaving 2 bases unmatched. The CDR3 is 14 residues long. The CDR3 DNA follows: TGTGCCAGTAGCTACAGGGGGACTAATGAAAAACTGTTTTTT. It specifies CASSYRGTNEKLFF.

The chain is built from TRBV7-9 and TRBJ1-1; tentative D call: TRBD1 (6 bases). CDR1 is SEHNR, CDR2 FQNEAQ, per germline (reference sequence). V was cut by 1 base and J by 4 bases, with 19 bases left in between. This CDR3 has 17 residues. Written as DNA, the CDR3 is TGTGCCAGCAGCTTAGGATGGGGGGGCACGGGAGCCACTGAAGCTTTCTTT. It is translated as CASSLGWGGTGATEAFF. The full variable domain, its missing parts supplied by reference TRBV7-9 and TRBJ1-1, is DTGVSQNPRHKITKRGQNVTFRCDPISEHNRLYWYRQTLGQGPEFLTYFQNEAQLEKSRLLSDRFSAERPKGSFSTLEIQRTEQGDSAMYLCASSLGWGGTGATEAFFGQGTRLTVV.

V and J are TRBV4-1 and TRBJ2-2; possible D gene TRBD2, 6 bases. The CDR3 length is 17 residues. Germline CDR1 MGHRA, CDR2 YSYEKL. V lost 4 bases to trimming and J lost 3 bases, with 18 bases between them. The CDR3 DNA follows: TGCGCCAGCAGCCGGCGGGGCAGGCACGGGGACACCGGGGAGCTGTTTTTT. Its translation: CASSRRGRHGDTGELFF.

This clone was picked up one time. The chain combines TRBV6-1 with TRBJ1-1; 8 nucleotides align to TRBD1. The CDR3 is 14 amino acids. The germline V gene has CDR1 MNHNS and CDR2 SASEGT. The J segment lost 1 base and the V segment lost 7 bases, leaving 5 bases of the junction unmatched. The CDR3 protein is CASTTTGENTEAFF. The CDR3 nucleotides read TGTGCCAGCACTACGACAGGGGAGAACACTGAAGCTTTCTTT.

This clone was seen a few times. The CDR3 bases are TGTGCCAGCAGCCCCGGGACTAGCGGCGAAGAGACCCAGTACTTC. Amino acids: CASSPGTSGEETQYF. This sequence joins TRBV5-8 and TRBJ2-5; 11 bases are shared with TRBD2. The J segment lost 3 bases and the V segment lost 4 bases, leaving 5 bases of the junction unmatched. The CDR3 runs to 15 residues. Germline V lookup: CDR1 SGHTS, CDR2 YDEGEE. The whole variable domain, filled in from reference TRBV5-8 and TRBJ2-5, reads EAGVTQSPTHLIKTRGQQATLRCSPISGHTSVYWYQQALGLGLQFLLWYDEGEERNRGNFPPRFSGRQFPNYSSELNVNALELEDSALYLCASSPGTSGEETQYFGPGTRLLVL.

The chain is built from TRBV6-6 and TRBJ2-7; 12 positions match TRBD1. CDR3 size: 15 residues. Looked up from germline, CDR1 is MNHNY and CDR2 is SVGAGI (reference sequence). The V and J ends lost 0 bases and 7 bases, in that order; junction bases with no gene match: 4. DNA for the CDR3: TGTGCCAGCAGTTACTCGGGACAGGGGGCGGGGGAGCAGTACTTC. This sequence encodes CASSYSGQGAGEQYF.

The chain joins TRBV25-1 to TRBJ1-1, with no clear D. Germline V gene sequence: CDR1 MGHDK, CDR2 SYGVNS. The germline V and J ends were trimmed by 5 bases and 6 bases, with 16 bases remaining between them. This CDR3 region has 14 residues. CDR3 DNA: TGTGCCAGCAGTAAAGGTGGTAGCTTCGCTGAAGCTTTCTTT. Amino acids: CASSKGGSFAEAFF. The full variable domain, rest sourced from reference TRBV25-1 and TRBJ1-1, is EADIYQTPRYLVIGTGKKITLECSQTMGHDKMYWYQQDPGMELHLIHYSYGVNSTEKGDLSSESTVSRIRTEHFPLTLESARPSHTSQYLCASSKGGSFAEAFFGQGTRLTVV.

This chain links TRBV19 with TRBJ2-1, with D maybe TRBD1 (5 bases). Per germline, CDR1 LNHDA and CDR2 SQIVND (reference sequence). The CDR3 sequence is 15 residues long. Trimming shortened V by 3 bases and J by 5 bases, and 14 bases separated the two germline ends. CDR3 protein: CASSISSGLHNEQFF. In DNA form, the CDR3 reads TGTGCCAGTAGTATCTCGTCAGGGCTGCACAATGAGCAGTTCTTC.

The CDR3 here is CASSLDGVRFF. The CDR3 DNA follows: TGTGCCAGCAGCTTGGACGGGGTCCGGTTCTTC. The chain couples TRBV5-4 to TRBJ2-1; TRBD2 is a possible D gene (5 bases). The CDR3 length is 11 residues. Per the germline V gene, CDR1 is SGHNT and CDR2 is YYREEE (reference sequence). V gave up 0 bases and J gave up 15 bases, with 10 bases separating them.

This clone was seen only once. The chain uses TRBV10-3 and TRBJ1-2, with 11 bases identical to TRBD1. The CDR3 contains 14 residues. CDR1 ENHRY and CDR2 SYGVKD come from the germline V gene. V gave up 10 bases and J gave up 8 bases; unmatched junction bases: 12. The CDR3 region has the DNA TGTGCCACCCAGGACGGGACAGGGGGTTTGGGCTACACCTTC. Residues: CATQDGTGGLGYTF.

This chain links TRBV7-9 with TRBJ1-1; D ambiguous. The CDR3 runs to 13 residues. The germline gives CDR1 SEHNR, CDR2 FQNEAQ (reference sequence). Trimming shortened V by 5 bases and J by 3 bases, and 10 bases separated the two germline ends. The CDR3 DNA is TGTGCCAGCAGCCGGATCCGGGACACTGAAGCTTTCTTT. Protein sequence: CASSRIRDTEAFF. Full variable domain (rest looked up from reference TRBV7-9 and TRBJ1-1): DTGVSQNPRHKITKRGQNVTFRCDPISEHNRLYWYRQTLGQGPEFLTYFQNEAQLEKSRLLSDRFSAERPKGSFSTLEIQRTEQGDSAMYLCASSRIRDTEAFFGQGTRLTVV.

The CDR3 is CASTPGRDHYGYTF. The CDR3 DNA reads as TGTGCCAGTACCCCGGGCCGGGATCACTATGGCTACACCTTC. The chain links TRBV19 to TRBJ1-2; D call uncertain. Germline V CDR1 and CDR2: LNHDA, SQIVND (reference sequence). This CDR3 is 14 amino acids long. The V end was cut by 7 bases, the J end by 3 bases, with 15 bases between.

The table lists this clone with a few counts. V and J are TRBV5-1 and TRBJ2-3; TRBD1 matches 7 bases. The CDR3 has 18 amino acids. Germline V lookup: CDR1 SGHRS, CDR2 YFSETQ. The J segment lost 2 bases and the V segment lost 0 bases, leaving 12 bases of the junction unmatched. The CDR3 is CASSLAPRTGSFTDTQYF. Here the CDR3 DNA reads TGCGCCAGCAGCTTGGCGCCTAGGACAGGTTCCTTCACAGATACGCAGTATTTT. The full variable domain, in which reference TRBV5-1 and TRBJ2-3 provide the parts outside the CDR3, is KAGVTQTPRYLIKTRGQQVTLSCSPISGHRSVSWYQQTPGQGLQFLFEYFSETQRNKGNFPGRFSGRQFSNSRSEMNVSTLELGDSALYLCASSLAPRTGSFTDTQYFGPGTRLTVL.

V and J are TRBV12-5 and TRBJ2-3, with 11 nucleotides matching TRBD2. In germline, CDR1 is LGHNT, CDR2 FRNRAP. This CDR3 contains 16 residues. The V and J ends lost 5 bases and 0 bases, in that order; junction bases with no gene match: 4. CDR3 nucleotides: TGTGCTAGTGGTCCGGGACTAGCGGAGAGCACAGATACGCAGTATTTT. Protein: CASGPGLAESTDTQYF.